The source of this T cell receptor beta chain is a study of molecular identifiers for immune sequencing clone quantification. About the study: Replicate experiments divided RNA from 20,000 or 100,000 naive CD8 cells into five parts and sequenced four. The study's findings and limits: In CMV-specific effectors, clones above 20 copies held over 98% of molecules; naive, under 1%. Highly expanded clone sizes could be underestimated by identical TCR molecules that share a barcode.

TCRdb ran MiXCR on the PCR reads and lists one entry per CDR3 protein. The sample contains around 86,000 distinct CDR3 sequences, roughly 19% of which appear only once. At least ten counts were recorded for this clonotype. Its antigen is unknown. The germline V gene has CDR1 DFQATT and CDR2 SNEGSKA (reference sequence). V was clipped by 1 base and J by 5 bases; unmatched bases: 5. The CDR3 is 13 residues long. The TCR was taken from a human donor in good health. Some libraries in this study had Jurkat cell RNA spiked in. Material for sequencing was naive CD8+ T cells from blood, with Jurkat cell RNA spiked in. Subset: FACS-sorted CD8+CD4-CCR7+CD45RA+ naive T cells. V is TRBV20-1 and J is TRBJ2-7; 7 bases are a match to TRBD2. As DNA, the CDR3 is TGCAGTGCTAGAGTTGCGGGGGACGACGAGCAGTACTTC. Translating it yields CSARVAGDDEQYF.